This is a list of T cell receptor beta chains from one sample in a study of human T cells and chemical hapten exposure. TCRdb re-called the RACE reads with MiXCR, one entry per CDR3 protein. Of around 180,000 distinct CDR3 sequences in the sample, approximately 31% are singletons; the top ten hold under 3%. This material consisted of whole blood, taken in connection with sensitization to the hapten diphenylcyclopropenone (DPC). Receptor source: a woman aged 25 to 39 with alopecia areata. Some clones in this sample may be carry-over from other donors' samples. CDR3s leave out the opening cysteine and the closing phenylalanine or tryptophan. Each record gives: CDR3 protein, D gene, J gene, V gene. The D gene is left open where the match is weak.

cdr3_aa: SVEEPPVF
d_call: -
j_call: TRBJ2-1
v_call: TRBV29-1

cdr3_aa: ASSLVTSSSYNEQF
d_call: -
j_call: TRBJ2-1
v_call: TRBV7-8

cdr3_aa: ASSSSFGTGNNEQF
d_call: TRBD1
j_call: TRBJ2-1
v_call: TRBV7-7

cdr3_aa: ASSLRTGSSYEQY
d_call: TRBD1
j_call: TRBJ2-7
v_call: TRBV5-5

cdr3_aa: ASSLDRGRITDTQY
d_call: TRBD1
j_call: TRBJ2-3
v_call: TRBV5-6

cdr3_aa: ASSERDWINEQF
d_call: TRBD2
j_call: TRBJ2-1
v_call: TRBV7-9

cdr3_aa: ASSFVLDWKSTDTQY
d_call: -
j_call: TRBJ2-3
v_call: TRBV27

cdr3_aa: AWGAGGRTYEQY
d_call: TRBD2
j_call: TRBJ2-7
v_call: TRBV30

cdr3_aa: ASSPGSGRASNEQF
d_call: TRBD2
j_call: TRBJ2-1
v_call: TRBV18

cdr3_aa: ASSEAGGGEQF
d_call: -
j_call: TRBJ2-1
v_call: TRBV2

cdr3_aa: ASGERSYNEQF
d_call: -
j_call: TRBJ2-1
v_call: TRBV12-3/TRBV12-4

cdr3_aa: ASSLFGGLNEKLF
d_call: -
j_call: TRBJ1-4
v_call: TRBV28

cdr3_aa: ASSADRNIQY
d_call: -
j_call: TRBJ2-4
v_call: TRBV11-2

cdr3_aa: AISPSTSRGSGANVLT
d_call: -
j_call: TRBJ2-6
v_call: TRBV10-3

cdr3_aa: AWSGTSWETQY
d_call: -
j_call: TRBJ2-5
v_call: TRBV30

cdr3_aa: SVERQVYGYT
d_call: -
j_call: TRBJ1-2
v_call: TRBV29-1

cdr3_aa: ASRNHRGSGANVLT
d_call: TRBD1
j_call: TRBJ2-6
v_call: TRBV6-5

cdr3_aa: ASSYSRAGEYTGELF
d_call: TRBD2
j_call: TRBJ2-2
v_call: TRBV6-5

cdr3_aa: ASSLLAGGHNQPQH
d_call: TRBD1
j_call: TRBJ1-5
v_call: TRBV27

cdr3_aa: SVRQGSNTGELF
d_call: TRBD1
j_call: TRBJ2-2
v_call: TRBV29-1

cdr3_aa: SGVREGHEQY
d_call: TRBD2
j_call: TRBJ2-7
v_call: TRBV29-1

cdr3_aa: ASKSSGTEAF
d_call: -
j_call: TRBJ1-1
v_call: TRBV7-3

cdr3_aa: SARHPGGSTKTQY
d_call: TRBD2
j_call: TRBJ2-5
v_call: TRBV20-1

cdr3_aa: ASGKQWREAF
d_call: -
j_call: TRBJ1-1
v_call: TRBV12-3/TRBV12-4

cdr3_aa: AIGLSAGVTDTQY
d_call: TRBD2
j_call: TRBJ2-3
v_call: TRBV10-3

cdr3_aa: ATSDLDSQPQH
d_call: -
j_call: TRBJ1-5
v_call: TRBV24-1

cdr3_aa: ASRSHRANTEAF
d_call: -
j_call: TRBJ1-1
v_call: TRBV27